Measured by frequency, the clone carrying this T cell receptor beta chain is medium-sized. What it recognizes is unknown. This record belongs to a study of T cells expressing NK-cell markers. The CDR3 contains 15 residues. CDR1 and CDR2 from the germline V gene are SEHNR and FQNEAQ (reference sequence). Study observations and caveats: NKG2C+ dominant clonotypes from a handful of donors made up about 1.0-7.5% of CD8+ T cells. Clarity on HCMV specificity was lacking for the expanded NKG2C+ T cell clones.

TCRdb processed the 5' RACE reads again and assigns one entry to each CDR3 protein, with no DNA. Its table lists about 1,300 distinct CDR3 sequences. This chain joins TRBV7-9 and TRBJ2-3; TCRdb selects TRBD2, and the lack of DNA leaves this call unchecked. This receptor was taken from a woman younger than 35 in good health. Sequencing was carried out using blood T cells: a sorted CD56 or NKG2C T cell subset, CD4+ or CD8+ T cells, or bulk PBMC T cells (not recorded which). The CDR3 sequence is CASSLVWDQKDTQYF.